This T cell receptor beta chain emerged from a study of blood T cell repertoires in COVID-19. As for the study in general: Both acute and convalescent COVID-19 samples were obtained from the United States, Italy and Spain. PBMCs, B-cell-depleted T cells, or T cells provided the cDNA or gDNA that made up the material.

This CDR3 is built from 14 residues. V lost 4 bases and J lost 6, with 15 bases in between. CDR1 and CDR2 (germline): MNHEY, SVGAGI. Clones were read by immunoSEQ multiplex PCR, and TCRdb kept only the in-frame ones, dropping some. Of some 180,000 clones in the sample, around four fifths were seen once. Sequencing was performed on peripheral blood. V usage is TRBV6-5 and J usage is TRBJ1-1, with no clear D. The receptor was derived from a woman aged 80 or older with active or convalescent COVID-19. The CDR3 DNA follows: TGTGCCAGCAGTTCCTCCGGAGGGCTGGCTGAAGCTTTCTTT. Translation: CASSSSGGLAEAFF.